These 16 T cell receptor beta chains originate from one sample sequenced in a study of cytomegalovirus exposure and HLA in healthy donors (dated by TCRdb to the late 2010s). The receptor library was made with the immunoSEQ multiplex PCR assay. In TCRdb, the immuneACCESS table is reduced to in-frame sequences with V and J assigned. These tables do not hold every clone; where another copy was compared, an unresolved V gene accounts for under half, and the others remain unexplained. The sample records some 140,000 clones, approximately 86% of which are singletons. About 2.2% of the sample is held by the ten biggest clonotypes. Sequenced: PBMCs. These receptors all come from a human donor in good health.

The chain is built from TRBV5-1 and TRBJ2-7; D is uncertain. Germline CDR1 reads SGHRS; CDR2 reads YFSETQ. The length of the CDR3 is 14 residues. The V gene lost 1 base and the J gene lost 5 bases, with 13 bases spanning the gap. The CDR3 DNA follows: TGCGCCAGCAGCTTGTTTCCAGGTACCGACGAGCAGTACTTC. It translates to CASSLFPGTDEQYF.

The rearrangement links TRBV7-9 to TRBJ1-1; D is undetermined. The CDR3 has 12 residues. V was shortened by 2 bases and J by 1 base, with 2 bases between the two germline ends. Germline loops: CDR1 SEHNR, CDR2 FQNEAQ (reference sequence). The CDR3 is CASSLQNTEAFF. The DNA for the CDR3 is TGTGCCAGCAGCTTACAGAACACTGAAGCTTTCTTT. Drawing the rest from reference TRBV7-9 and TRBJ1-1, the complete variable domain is DTGVSQNPRHKITKRGQNVTFRCDPISEHNRLYWYRQTLGQGPEFLTYFQNEAQLEKSRLLSDRFSAERPKGSFSTLEIQRTEQGDSAMYLCASSLQNTEAFFGQGTRLTVV.

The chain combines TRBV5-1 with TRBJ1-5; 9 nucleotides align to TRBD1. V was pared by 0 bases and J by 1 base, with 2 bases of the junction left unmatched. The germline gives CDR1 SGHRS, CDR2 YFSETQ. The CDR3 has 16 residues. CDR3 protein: CASSLGDRESNQPQHF. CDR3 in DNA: TGCGCCAGCAGCTTGGGGGACAGGGAAAGCAATCAGCCCCAGCATTTT.

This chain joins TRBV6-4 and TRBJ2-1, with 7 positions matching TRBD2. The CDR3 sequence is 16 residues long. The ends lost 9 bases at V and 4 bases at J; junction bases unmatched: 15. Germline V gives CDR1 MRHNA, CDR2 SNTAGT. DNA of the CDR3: TGTGCCAGGTCCCTTTTCCACTCGGGGGGATACAATGAGCAGTTCTTC. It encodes CARSLFHSGGYNEQFF.

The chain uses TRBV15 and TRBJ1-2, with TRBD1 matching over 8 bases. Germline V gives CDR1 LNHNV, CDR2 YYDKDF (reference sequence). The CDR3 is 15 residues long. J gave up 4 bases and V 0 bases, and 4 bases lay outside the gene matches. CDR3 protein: CATSRDTGGIYGYTF. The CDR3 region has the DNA TGTGCCACCAGCAGAGACACAGGGGGGATCTATGGCTACACCTTC.

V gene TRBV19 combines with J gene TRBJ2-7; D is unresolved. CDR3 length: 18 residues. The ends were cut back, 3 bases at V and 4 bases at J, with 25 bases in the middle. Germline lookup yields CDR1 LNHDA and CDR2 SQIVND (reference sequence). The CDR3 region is CASSIHMISGLDMYEQYF. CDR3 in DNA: TGTGCCAGTAGTATCCATATGATCTCAGGTTTGGATATGTACGAGCAGTACTTC.

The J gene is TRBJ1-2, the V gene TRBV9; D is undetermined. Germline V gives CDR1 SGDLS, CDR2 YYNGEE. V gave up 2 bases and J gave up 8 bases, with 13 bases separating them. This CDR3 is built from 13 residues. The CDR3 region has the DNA TGTGCCAGCAGCGTGTCGGGGAGTCGAGGCTACACCTTC. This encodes CASSVSGSRGYTF.

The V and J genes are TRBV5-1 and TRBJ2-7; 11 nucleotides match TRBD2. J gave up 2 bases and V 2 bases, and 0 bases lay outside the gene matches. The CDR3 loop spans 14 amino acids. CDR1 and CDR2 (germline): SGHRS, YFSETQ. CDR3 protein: CASSFSGGAYEQYF. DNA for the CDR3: TGCGCCAGCAGCTTTAGCGGGGGGGCCTACGAGCAGTACTTC.

CDR3 region: CASSLHEQMNTEAFF. The CDR3 region has the DNA TGTGCCAGCAGCTTACATGAACAGATGAACACTGAAGCTTTCTTT. The rearrangement links TRBV7-2 to TRBJ1-1, with unresolved D. The CDR3 runs 15 residues. The V gene's germline CDR1 is SGHTA and CDR2 FQGNSA. With 2 bases removed from V and 0 bases from J, the gap between germline ends came to 10 bases. The whole variable domain, remainder taken from reference TRBV7-2 and TRBJ1-1, is GAGVSQSPSNKVTEKGKDVELRCDPISGHTALYWYRQSLGQGLEFLIYFQGNSAPDKSGLPSDRFSAERTGGSVSTLTIQRTQQEDSAVYLCASSLHEQMNTEAFFGQGTRLTVV.

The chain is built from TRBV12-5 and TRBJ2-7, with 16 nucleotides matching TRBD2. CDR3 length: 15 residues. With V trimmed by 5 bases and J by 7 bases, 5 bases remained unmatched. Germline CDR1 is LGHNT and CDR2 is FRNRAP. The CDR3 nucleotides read TGTGCTAGTGGTCTTGGGACTAGCGGGGGGGATGAGCAGTACTTC. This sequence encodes CASGLGTSGGDEQYF.

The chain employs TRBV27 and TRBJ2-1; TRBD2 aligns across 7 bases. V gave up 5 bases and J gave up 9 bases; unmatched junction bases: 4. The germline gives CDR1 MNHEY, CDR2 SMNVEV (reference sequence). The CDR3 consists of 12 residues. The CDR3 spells CASSTPGGEQFF. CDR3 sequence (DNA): TGTGCCAGCAGTACTCCGGGGGGTGAGCAGTTCTTC.

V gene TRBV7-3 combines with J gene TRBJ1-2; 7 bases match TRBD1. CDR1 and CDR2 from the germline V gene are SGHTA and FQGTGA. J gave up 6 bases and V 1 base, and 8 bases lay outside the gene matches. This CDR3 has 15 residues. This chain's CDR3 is CASSLSTGTVDGYTF. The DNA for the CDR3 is TGTGCCAGCAGCTTAAGTACGGGGACAGTTGATGGCTACACCTTC.

In DNA form, the CDR3 reads TGTGCCAGCAGTGATCCTCTGAACACTGAAGCTTTCTTT. Amino acids: CASSDPLNTEAFF. The V gene is TRBV2, the J gene TRBJ1-1; no reliable D call. V shed 3 bases and J shed 0 bases, with 5 bases lying between them. Per the germline V gene, CDR1 is SNHLY and CDR2 is FYNNEI. The CDR3 length is 13 residues.

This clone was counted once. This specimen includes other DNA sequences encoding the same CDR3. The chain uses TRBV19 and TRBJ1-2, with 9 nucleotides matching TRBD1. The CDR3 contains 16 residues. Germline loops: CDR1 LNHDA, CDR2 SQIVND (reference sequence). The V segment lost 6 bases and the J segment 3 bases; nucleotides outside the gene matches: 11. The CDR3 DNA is TGTGCCAGTAGCATTGGGGGGACAGGGAGTCACTATGGCTACACCTTC. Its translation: CASSIGGTGSHYGYTF.

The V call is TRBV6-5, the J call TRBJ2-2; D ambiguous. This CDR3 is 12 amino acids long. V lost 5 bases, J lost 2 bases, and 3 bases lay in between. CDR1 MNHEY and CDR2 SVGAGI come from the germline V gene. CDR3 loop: CASSVNTGELFF. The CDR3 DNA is TGTGCCAGCAGTGTAAACACCGGGGAGCTGTTTTTT.

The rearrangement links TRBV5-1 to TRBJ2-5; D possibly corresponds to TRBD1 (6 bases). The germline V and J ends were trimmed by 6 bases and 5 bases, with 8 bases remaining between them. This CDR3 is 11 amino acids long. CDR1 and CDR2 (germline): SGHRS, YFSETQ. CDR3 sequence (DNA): TGCGCCAGCACCCAGGGGGAGACCCAGTACTTC. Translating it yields CASTQGETQYF.